The clone carrying this T cell receptor beta chain was detected only a few times. What it binds is not known. TCRdb called the reads again in MiXCR, with one record for every CDR3 protein. The data hold about 920,000 distinct CDR3 sequences, with approximately 30% observed a single time. In germline, CDR1 is SEHNR, CDR2 FQNEAQ (reference sequence). The CDR3 is made up of 16 amino acids. J gave up 4 bases and V 5 bases, and 12 bases lay outside the gene matches. This specimen belongs to a study of T cell repertoires in cytomegalovirus infection. In the study overall: Recently identified HLA-C-restricted CMV epitopes were among the peptides used. CMV infection together with matching HLA type was indicated by public TCR beta signatures. Study-level points and caveats: HLA-C-restricted CMV-specific TCR beta clonotypes prevailed in the ex vivo response. Accumulated public TCR beta family frequency recognized individuals carrying CMV together with the relevant HLA.

The genes are TRBV7-9 and TRBJ2-5; 8 nucleotides align to TRBD2. The clonotype was recovered from a human donor in good health (CMV status not recorded). Some clones in this sample may be carry-over from other donors' samples. The starting material was cultured CD8+ T cells from PBMCs, obtained from culture after CMV antigen stimulation. The CDR3 here is CASSPAAGGLIETQYF. The CDR3 coding sequence is TGTGCCAGCAGCCCGGCCGCGGGGGGCCTTATAGAGACCCAGTACTTC. The full variable domain, rest sourced from reference TRBV7-9 and TRBJ2-5, is DTGVSQNPRHKITKRGQNVTFRCDPISEHNRLYWYRQTLGQGPEFLTYFQNEAQLEKSRLLSDRFSAERPKGSFSTLEIQRTEQGDSAMYLCASSPAAGGLIETQYFGPGTRLLVL.